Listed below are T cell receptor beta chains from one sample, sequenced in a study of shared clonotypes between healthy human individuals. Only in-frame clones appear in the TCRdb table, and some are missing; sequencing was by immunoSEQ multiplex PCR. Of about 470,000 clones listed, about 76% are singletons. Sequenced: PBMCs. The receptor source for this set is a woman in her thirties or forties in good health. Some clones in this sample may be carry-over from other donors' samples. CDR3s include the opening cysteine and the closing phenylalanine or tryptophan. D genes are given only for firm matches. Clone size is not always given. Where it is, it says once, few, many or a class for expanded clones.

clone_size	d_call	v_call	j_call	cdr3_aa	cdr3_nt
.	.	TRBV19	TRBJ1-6	CASSTTGYNSPLHF	TGTGCCAGTAGTACGACAGGTTATAATTCACCCCTCCACTTT
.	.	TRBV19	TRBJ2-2	CASSPGVTGELFF	TGTGCCAGTAGTCCCGGGGTCACCGGGGAGCTGTTTTTT
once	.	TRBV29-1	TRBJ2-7	CSVEGGSTGTYEQYF	TGCAGCGTTGAAGGGGGGAGTACAGGGACCTACGAGCAGTACTTC
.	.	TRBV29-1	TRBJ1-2	CSAEQVDSYGYTF	TGCAGCGCCGAGCAGGTTGATAGCTATGGCTACACCTTC
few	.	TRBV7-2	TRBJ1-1	CASSLGSRMNTEAFF	TGTGCCAGCAGCTTAGGTAGCAGAATGAACACTGAAGCTTTCTTT
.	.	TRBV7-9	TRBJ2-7	CASISRDYEQYF	TGTGCCAGCATAAGTAGGGACTACGAGCAGTACTTC
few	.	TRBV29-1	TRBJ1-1	CSARVGREAFF	TGCAGCGCCCGCGTAGGGAGGGAAGCTTTCTTT
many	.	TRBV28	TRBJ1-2	CASSLYQDFGYTF	TGTGCCAGCAGTTTATATCAAGATTTTGGCTACACCTTC
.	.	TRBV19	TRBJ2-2	CASSIHSGELFF	TGTGCCAGTAGTATACACTCTGGGGAGCTGTTTTTT
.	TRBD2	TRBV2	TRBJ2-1	CASSEGGLVTYNEQFF	TGTGCCAGCAGTGAAGGGGGACTAGTGACCTACAATGAGCAGTTCTTC
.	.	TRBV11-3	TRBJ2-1	CASSRNYMDPISSYNEQFF	TGTGCCAGCAGCCGTAATTACATGGACCCGATTAGCTCCTACAATGAGCAGTTCTTC
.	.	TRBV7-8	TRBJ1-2	CASSLDRDGYTF	TGTGCCAGCAGCTTAGACAGGGATGGCTACACCTTC
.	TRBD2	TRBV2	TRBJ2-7	CASSGLARSYEQYF	TGTGCCAGCAGTGGACTAGCGCGAAGCTACGAGCAGTACTTC
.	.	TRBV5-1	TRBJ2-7	CASSLAGTGDYEQYF	TGCGCCAGCAGCTTGGCGGGGACTGGAGACTACGAGCAGTACTTC
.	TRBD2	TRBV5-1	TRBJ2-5	CASSLDLAGAETQYF	TGCGCCAGCAGCTTGGACCTAGCGGGAGCGGAGACCCAGTACTTC
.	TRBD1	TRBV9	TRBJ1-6	CASSAPQGAFNSPLHF	TGTGCCAGCAGCGCACCGCAGGGGGCCTTTAATTCACCCCTCCACTTT